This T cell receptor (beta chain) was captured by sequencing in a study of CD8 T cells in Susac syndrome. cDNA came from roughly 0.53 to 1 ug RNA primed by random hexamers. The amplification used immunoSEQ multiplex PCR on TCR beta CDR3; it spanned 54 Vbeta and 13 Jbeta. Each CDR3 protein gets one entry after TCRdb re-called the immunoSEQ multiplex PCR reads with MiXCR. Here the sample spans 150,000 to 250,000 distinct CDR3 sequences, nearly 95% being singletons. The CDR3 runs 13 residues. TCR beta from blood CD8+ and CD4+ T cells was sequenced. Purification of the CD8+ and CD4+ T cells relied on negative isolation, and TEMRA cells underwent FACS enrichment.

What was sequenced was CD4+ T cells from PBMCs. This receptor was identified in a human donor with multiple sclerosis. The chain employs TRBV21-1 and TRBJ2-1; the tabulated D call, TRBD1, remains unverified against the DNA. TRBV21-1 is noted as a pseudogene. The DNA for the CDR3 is TGTGCCAGCAGCACCTGGGCCCCGGGAGAGCAGTTCTTC. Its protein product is CASSTWAPGEQFF.